Presented here are 30 T cell receptor beta chains from one specimen sequenced in a study of identical twins. TCRdb analysed the 5' RACE reads with MiXCR anew, one entry per CDR3 protein. The table shows about 530,000 distinct CDR3 sequences, with around 22% occurring only once. This sample also belongs to another study, concerning yellow fever vaccine responses in identical twins.

Sequencing was performed on CD4+ T cells sorted from blood. These receptor sequences come from a young woman in good health.

The gene calls are TRBV7-8 and TRBJ1-4; D might be TRBD1 (5 bases). The V end lost 2 bases, the J end lost 4 bases, and 14 bases lay between the germline ends. Germline V gene sequence: CDR1 SGHVS, CDR2 FQNEAQ. The CDR3 is 16 residues long. The CDR3 DNA reads as TGTGCCAGCAGCTTAAAGGGGAAGGCGGGTAATGAAAAACTGTTTTTT. Its protein product is CASSLKGKAGNEKLFF.

The rearrangement joins TRBV28 to TRBJ2-5; no definite D call. The CDR3 totals 13 residues. From germline, CDR1 is MDHEN and CDR2 SYDVKM. The V gene lost 3 bases and the J gene lost 3 bases, with 8 bases spanning the gap. The CDR3 protein is CASSLTLEETQYF. The CDR3 region has the DNA TGTGCCAGCAGTTTGACGCTAGAAGAGACCCAGTACTTC.

This clonotype was counted between two and nine times. This chain links TRBV7-2 with TRBJ2-1; D perhaps matches TRBD1 (6 bases). The CDR3 extends over 15 amino acids. CDR1 SGHTA and CDR2 FQGNSA come from the germline V gene. Trimming pared 5 bases from V and 0 bases from J, leaving 11 bases between. The CDR3 is CASSPGVTSYNEQFF. The CDR3 DNA reads as TGTGCCAGCAGCCCAGGGGTCACCTCCTACAATGAGCAGTTCTTC.

This chain connects TRBV27 to TRBJ1-2; 7 nucleotides align to TRBD1. V shed 7 bases, J shed 7 bases, and the junction held 12 bases outside the gene matches. Germline V CDR1 and CDR2: MNHEY, SMNVEV (reference sequence). The CDR3 sequence is 14 residues long. The CDR3 protein is CASKRSGGFFGYTF. The CDR3 nucleotides read TGTGCCAGCAAAAGGTCAGGGGGTTTTTTTGGCTACACCTTC.

The chain recombines TRBV2 with TRBJ2-5, with D maybe TRBD2 (6 bases). The CDR3 runs 12 residues. Trimming left V 7 bases short and J 1 base short, with 7 bases between. The germline V gene has CDR1 SNHLY and CDR2 FYNNEI. DNA for the CDR3: TGTGCCAGCATGCGGGGCCAAGAGACCCAGTACTTC. Amino acids: CASMRGQETQYF.

The chain employs TRBV12-3 or TRBV12-4 and TRBJ2-1, with D tentatively TRBD2 (6 bases). The length of the CDR3 is 15 residues. V shed 3 bases and J shed 7 bases, with 16 bases lying between them. CDR3 sequence: CASSLVSGYQNEQFF. Here the CDR3 DNA reads TGTGCCAGCAGTTTGGTCAGCGGGTATCAGAATGAGCAGTTCTTC.

This clonotype appeared once. The V and J genes are TRBV27 and TRBJ2-7; D is possibly TRBD1 (7 bases). The CDR3 loop spans 15 amino acids. Deletions cut 5 bases from V and 3 bases from J, with 17 bases between. Per germline, CDR1 MNHEY and CDR2 SMNVEV (reference sequence). The CDR3 spells CASSRRGESVYEQYF. CDR3 in DNA: TGTGCCAGCAGTCGCAGGGGGGAGAGTGTCTACGAGCAGTACTTC.

The sample holds a few counts of this clonotype. The chain is built from TRBV28 and TRBJ2-2; perhaps TRBD1 as D (6 bases). The V end was cut by 4 bases, the J end by 4 bases, with 10 bases between. The germline V gene encodes CDR1 MDHEN and CDR2 SYDVKM. CDR3 size: 14 residues. The CDR3 reads CASSSPGATGELFF. The CDR3 DNA sequence: TGTGCCAGCAGTTCTCCAGGGGCCACCGGGGAGCTGTTTTTT.

This clonotype has more than one count but fewer than ten. The chain links TRBV10-1 to TRBJ2-2; maybe TRBD2 (6 bases). This CDR3 is 15 amino acids long. Germline V gene data show CDR1 as WNHNN and CDR2 as SYGVQD (reference sequence). The germline V and J ends were trimmed by 4 bases and 0 bases, with 9 bases remaining between them. CDR3 nucleotides: TGCGCCAGCAGTGGGGGACTCCCGAACACCGGGGAGCTGTTTTTT. Translating gives CASSGGLPNTGELFF.

The chain is built from TRBV28 and TRBJ2-1, with 8 positions matching TRBD2. Germline-derived CDR1 and CDR2 are MDHEN and SYDVKM. The CDR3 has 14 residues. V shed 4 bases and J 10 bases; nucleotides not matched to a gene: 9. As DNA, the CDR3 is TGTGCCAGCAGTTCCAGCGGGAGTGTCGGGGAGCAGTTCTTC. It codes for CASSSSGSVGEQFF.

This CDR3 reads CASSSGASSYEQYF. CDR3 nucleotide sequence: TGCGCCAGCAGCTCAGGGGCAAGCTCCTACGAGCAGTACTTC. The rearrangement uses TRBV5-1 and TRBJ2-7, with D possibly being TRBD1 (6 bases). Germline CDR1 reads SGHRS; CDR2 reads YFSETQ. Trimming took 3 bases from V and 0 from J, leaving 10 bases between them. The CDR3 length is 14 residues.

This clonotype came up a few times. V and J are TRBV10-3 and TRBJ2-3, with D possibly matching TRBD2 (5 bases). V was clipped by 6 bases and J by 0 bases, with 10 bases between them. Germline V gene lookup returns CDR1 ENHRY and CDR2 SYGVKD. The CDR3 contains 14 residues. The CDR3 protein is CAISSEGSTDTQYF. The DNA of the CDR3 is TGTGCCATCAGCTCCGAGGGCAGCACAGATACGCAGTATTTT.

The sample holds a few counts of this clonotype. The genes are TRBV10-3 and TRBJ2-1; 8 nucleotides line up with TRBD2. Germline V gives CDR1 ENHRY, CDR2 SYGVKD. This CDR3 is 18 amino acids long. The V gene end was trimmed by 0 bases and the J gene end by 2 bases; junction bases not matched to a gene: 9. In DNA, the CDR3 is TGTGCCATCAGTGAGTCGATGGGACTCGGGGGGGCCTACAATGAGCAGTTCTTC. As protein: CAISESMGLGGAYNEQFF.

The chain employs TRBV10-1 and TRBJ2-6, with unresolved D. CDR1 and CDR2 (germline): WNHNN, SYGVQD (reference sequence). The germline V and J ends were trimmed by 2 bases and 2 bases, with 7 bases remaining between them. CDR3 length: 15 amino acids. This CDR3 is CASSEGGPGANVLTF. The CDR3 DNA reads as TGCGCCAGCAGTGAGGGTGGTCCTGGGGCCAACGTCCTGACTTTC.

This clonotype was detected a few times. The chain joins TRBV11-2 to TRBJ2-4; 11 nucleotides agree with TRBD1. Germline V gene sequence: CDR1 SGHAT, CDR2 FQNNGV. With V trimmed by 2 bases and J by 0 bases, 6 bases remained unmatched. There are 18 residues in the CDR3. CDR3 protein: CASSLWGQGVLAKNIQYF. The DNA of the CDR3 is TGTGCCAGCAGCTTATGGGGACAGGGGGTTTTAGCCAAAAACATTCAGTACTTC.

This clonotype turned up a few times. The CDR3 DNA follows: TGTGCCAGCAGCTATCAGCGGGGGGGCGAGACCCAGTACTTC. Its protein product is CASSYQRGGETQYF. The genes are TRBV3-1 and TRBJ2-5; TRBD2 matches at 10 bases. The CDR3 is 14 amino acids. With V trimmed by 5 bases and J by 5 bases, 5 bases remained unmatched. CDR1 and CDR2 (germline): LGHDT, YNNKEL (reference sequence).

The gene calls are TRBV20-1 and TRBJ2-1; a weak D match, TRBD1 (5 bases). V was cut by 2 bases and J by 5 bases, with 13 bases left in between. CDR1 is DFQATT, CDR2 SNEGSKA, per germline (reference sequence). CDR3 length: 14 amino acids. The CDR3 protein is CSARFVIGDNEQFF. CDR3 DNA: TGCAGTGCTAGATTTGTTATAGGGGACAATGAGCAGTTCTTC.

This chain joins TRBV18 and TRBJ2-1; D ambiguous. Germline lookup yields CDR1 KGHSH and CDR2 LQKENI. V was clipped by 10 bases and J by 9 bases, with 7 bases between them. There are 9 residues in the CDR3. The CDR3, as DNA: TGTGCCACGGGTACTGAGCAGTTCTTC. It translates to CATGTEQFF.

CDR3 sequence: CASSSGFTSTDTQYF. CDR3 nucleotide sequence: TGTGCCAGCAGTTCTGGCTTTACTAGCACAGATACGCAGTATTTT. The V gene is TRBV12-3 or TRBV12-4, the J gene TRBJ2-3, with D unresolved. With 4 bases removed from V and 0 bases from J, the gap between germline ends came to 11 bases. CDR3 length: 15 amino acids.

The chain carries TRBV12-3 or TRBV12-4 and TRBJ2-6; D may be TRBD2 (5 bases). The ends were cut back, 3 bases at V and 2 bases at J, with 11 bases in the middle. The CDR3 has 16 residues. CDR3 nucleotide sequence: TGTGCCAGCAGTTTGGGCCCGGAGGCTGGGGCCAACGTCCTGACTTTC. This encodes CASSLGPEAGANVLTF.

This clonotype was seen only a few times. The chain joins TRBV12-3 or TRBV12-4 to TRBJ2-1; D gene unclear. Trimming took 2 bases from V and 3 from J, leaving 14 bases between them. CDR3 length equals 16 residues. The CDR3 here is CASSLLKSTNYNEQFF. Here the CDR3 DNA reads TGTGCCAGCAGTTTATTGAAGTCGACCAACTACAATGAGCAGTTCTTC.

The chain uses TRBV10-3 and TRBJ2-2; tentative D call: TRBD2 (6 bases). The V gene lost 6 bases and the J gene lost 4 bases, with 6 bases spanning the gap. Germline V gene sequence: CDR1 ENHRY, CDR2 SYGVKD. The CDR3 consists of 12 residues. The CDR3 spells CAIRTSTGELFF. CDR3 DNA sequence: TGTGCCATCAGGACTAGCACCGGGGAGCTGTTTTTT.

The CDR3 nucleotides are TGCAGTGCCACCTCACAAGGTCAGCCCCAGCATTTT. Encoded protein: CSATSQGQPQHF. The V and J genes are TRBV20-1 and TRBJ1-5; no firm D call. Trimming removed 6 bases at V and 6 bases at J, with 12 bases between. CDR1 DFQATT and CDR2 SNEGSKA come from the germline V gene (reference sequence). This CDR3 has 12 residues.

In the case of this clonotype: The junction differs from germline at one of its ends, possibly a read error. This chain uses TRBV10-3 with TRBJ2-1; 9 positions match TRBD2. The CDR3 has 14 amino acids. Looked up from germline, CDR1 is ENHRY and CDR2 is SYGVKD. CDR3 loop: CVIKSGRSENEQFF. The CDR3 region has the DNA TGTGTCATCAAGAGCGGGAGGTCTGAAAATGAGCAGTTCTTC.

This clonotype came up a few times. The genes are TRBV12-3 or TRBV12-4 and TRBJ2-1; TRBD2 matches 12 bases. This CDR3 contains 15 residues. The V segment lost 2 bases and the J segment 7 bases; nucleotides outside the gene matches: 3. The CDR3 region has the DNA TGTGCCAGCAGTTTAAGCACTAGCGGGAGGAATGAGCAGTTCTTC. Its translation is CASSLSTSGRNEQFF.

This clonotype appeared a few times. The chain uses TRBV4-1 and TRBJ1-2; D not certain. The CDR3 loop spans 13 amino acids. Trimming removed 0 bases at V and 11 bases at J, with 13 bases between. Germline V lookup: CDR1 MGHRA, CDR2 YSYEKL. CDR3 protein: CASSQDNHLRYTF. CDR3 sequence (DNA): TGCGCCAGCAGCCAAGATAACCACCTTCGGTACACCTTC.

V gene TRBV6-1 combines with J gene TRBJ2-6; 12 bases agree with TRBD2. V lost 6 bases and J lost 3; bases outside the gene matches: 3. The CDR3 is 16 amino acids. CDR1 and CDR2 (germline): MNHNS, SASEGT. The CDR3 loop reads CASSRLAGDGANVLTF. The CDR3 nucleotides are TGTGCCAGCAGCCGACTAGCGGGAGATGGGGCCAACGTCCTGACTTTC.

The chain carries TRBV29-1 and TRBJ2-1; 9 nucleotides line up with TRBD2. In germline, CDR1 is SQVTM, CDR2 ANQGSEA. CDR3 length: 14 residues. V shed 8 bases, J shed 6 bases, and the junction held 11 bases outside the gene matches. The CDR3: CSLNPGTSSNEQFF. In nucleotides, the CDR3 is TGCAGCCTCAACCCCGGGACTAGCTCCAATGAGCAGTTCTTC.

The rearrangement uses TRBV3-1 and TRBJ2-2; TRBD2 agrees at 9 bases. This CDR3 contains 16 residues. V gave up 3 bases and J gave up 5 bases; unmatched junction bases: 7. The germline gives CDR1 LGHDT, CDR2 YNNKEL (reference sequence). This chain's CDR3 is CASSHSGLAWTGELFF. CDR3 DNA sequence: TGTGCCAGCAGCCATTCGGGACTAGCTTGGACCGGGGAGCTGTTTTTT.

The sample holds one count of this clonotype. V usage is TRBV28 and J usage is TRBJ1-3; D is undetermined. V lost 3 bases, J lost 2 bases, and 11 bases lay in between. Germline V CDR1 and CDR2: MDHEN, SYDVKM. CDR3 size: 15 residues. The CDR3 is CASSLNRVTGNTIYF. Written as DNA, the CDR3 is TGTGCCAGCAGTTTGAACCGGGTCACTGGAAACACCATATATTTT. Filled out from reference TRBV28 and TRBJ1-3, the complete variable domain reads DVKVTQSSRYLVKRTGEKVFLECVQDMDHENMFWYRQDPGLGLRLIYFSYDVKMKEKGDIPEGYSVSREKKERFSLILESASTNQTSMYLCASSLNRVTGNTIYFGEGSWLTVV.